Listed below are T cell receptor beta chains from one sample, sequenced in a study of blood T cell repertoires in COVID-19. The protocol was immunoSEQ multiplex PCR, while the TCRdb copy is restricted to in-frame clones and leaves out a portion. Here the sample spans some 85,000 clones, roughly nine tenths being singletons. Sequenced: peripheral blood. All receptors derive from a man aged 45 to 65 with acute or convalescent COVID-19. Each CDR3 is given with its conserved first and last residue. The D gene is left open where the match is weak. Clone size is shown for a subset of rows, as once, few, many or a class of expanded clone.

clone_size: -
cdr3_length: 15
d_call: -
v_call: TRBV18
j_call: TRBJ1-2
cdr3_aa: CASSPSARGSWGYTF
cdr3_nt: TGTGCCAGCTCACCCTCGGCCAGAGGATCTTGGGGCTACACCTTC

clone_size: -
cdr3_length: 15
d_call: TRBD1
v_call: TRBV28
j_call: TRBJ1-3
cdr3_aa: CASRTGQASGNTIYF
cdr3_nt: TGTGCCAGCAGGACCGGACAGGCCTCCGGAAACACCATATATTTT

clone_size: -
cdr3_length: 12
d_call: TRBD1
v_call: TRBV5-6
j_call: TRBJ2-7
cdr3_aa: CASGQGYDEQYF
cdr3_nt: TGTGCCAGCGGACAGGGGTACGACGAGCAGTACTTC

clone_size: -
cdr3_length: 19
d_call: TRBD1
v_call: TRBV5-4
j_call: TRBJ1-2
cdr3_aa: CASTASLDRPTEANYGYTF
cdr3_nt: TGTGCCAGCACCGCCTCCTTGGACAGGCCCACGGAAGCTAACTATGGCTACACCTTC

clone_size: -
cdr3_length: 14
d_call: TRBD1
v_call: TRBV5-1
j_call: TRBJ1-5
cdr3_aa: CASSPGQGPVPQHF
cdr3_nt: TGCGCCAGCAGCCCGGGACAGGGGCCCGTGCCCCAGCATTTT

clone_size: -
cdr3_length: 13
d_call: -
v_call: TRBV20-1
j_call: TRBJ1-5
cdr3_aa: CSASYPGNQPQHF
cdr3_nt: TGCAGTGCTAGTTATCCGGGCAATCAGCCCCAGCATTTT

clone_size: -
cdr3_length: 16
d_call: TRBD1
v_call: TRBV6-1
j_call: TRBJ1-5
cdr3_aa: CASSELGTVSNQPQHF
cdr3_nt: TGTGCCAGCAGTGAACTTGGGACAGTTAGCAATCAGCCCCAGCATTTT

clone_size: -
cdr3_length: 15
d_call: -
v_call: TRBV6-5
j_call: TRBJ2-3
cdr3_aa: CASRRKALEERTQYF
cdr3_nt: TGTGCCAGCAGACGCAAAGCCCTGGAAGAGAGGACGCAGTATTTT

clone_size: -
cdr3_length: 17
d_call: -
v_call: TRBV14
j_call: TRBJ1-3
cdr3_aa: CASSQRQDPSSGNTIYF
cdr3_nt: TGTGCCAGCAGCCAAAGACAGGACCCGAGCTCTGGAAACACCATATATTTT

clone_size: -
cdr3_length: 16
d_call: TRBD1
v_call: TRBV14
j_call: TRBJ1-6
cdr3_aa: CASSILQGAIGSPLHF
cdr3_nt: TGTGCCAGCAGCATACTACAGGGGGCAATAGGTTCACCCCTCCACTTT

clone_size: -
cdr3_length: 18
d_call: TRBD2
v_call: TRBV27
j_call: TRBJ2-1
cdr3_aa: CASSPRGSGGAAYNEQFF
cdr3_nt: TGTGCCAGCAGTCCCCGGGGTAGCGGGGGGGCGGCCTACAATGAGCAGTTCTTC

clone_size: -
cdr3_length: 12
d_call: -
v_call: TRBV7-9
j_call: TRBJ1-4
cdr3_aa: CASRQGGEKLFF
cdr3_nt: TGTGCCAGCAGGCAGGGAGGGGAAAAACTGTTTTTT

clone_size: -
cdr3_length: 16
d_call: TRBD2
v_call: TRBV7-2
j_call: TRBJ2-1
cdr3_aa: CASSSRTSGGAVEQFF
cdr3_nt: TGTGCCAGCAGCTCCCGGACTAGCGGGGGGGCGGTTGAGCAGTTCTTC

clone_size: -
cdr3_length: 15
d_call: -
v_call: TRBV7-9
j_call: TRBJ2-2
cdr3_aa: CASRVTGSNTGELFF
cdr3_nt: TGTGCCAGCAGGGTTACAGGGTCGAACACCGGGGAGCTGTTTTTT

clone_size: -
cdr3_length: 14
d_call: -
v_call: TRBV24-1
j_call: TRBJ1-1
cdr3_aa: CATRGHQDGTEAFF
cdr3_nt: TGTGCCACCAGAGGACACCAGGATGGCACTGAAGCTTTCTTT

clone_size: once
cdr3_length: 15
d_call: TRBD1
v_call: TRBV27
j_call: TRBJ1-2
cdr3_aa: CASRPTLGQGKGYTF
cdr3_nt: TGTGCCAGCAGGCCGACTTTGGGACAGGGGAAGGGCTACACCTTC

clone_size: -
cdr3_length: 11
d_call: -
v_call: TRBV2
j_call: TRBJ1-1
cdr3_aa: CASEGGTEAFF
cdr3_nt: TGTGCCAGCGAGGGGGGGACTGAAGCTTTCTTT

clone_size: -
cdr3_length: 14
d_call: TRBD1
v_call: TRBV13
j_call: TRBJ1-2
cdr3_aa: CASSRRDSFYGYTF
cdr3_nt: TGTGCCAGCAGCCGCCGGGACAGTTTCTATGGCTACACCTTC

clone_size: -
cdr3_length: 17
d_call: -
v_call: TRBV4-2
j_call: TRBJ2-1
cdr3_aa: CASSQDKGIGSPNEQFF
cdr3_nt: TGTGCCAGCAGCCAAGATAAAGGTATTGGGAGTCCGAATGAGCAGTTCTTC

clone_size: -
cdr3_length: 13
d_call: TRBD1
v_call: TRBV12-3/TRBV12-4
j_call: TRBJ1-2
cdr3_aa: CASSFDRGYGYTF
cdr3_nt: TGTGCCAGCAGTTTTGACAGGGGGTATGGCTACACCTTC

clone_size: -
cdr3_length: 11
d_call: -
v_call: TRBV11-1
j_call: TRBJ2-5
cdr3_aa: CASTQQETQYF
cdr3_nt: TGTGCCAGCACCCAACAAGAGACCCAGTACTTC

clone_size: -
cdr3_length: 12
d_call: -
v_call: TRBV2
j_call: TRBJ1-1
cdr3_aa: CASRGGHTEAFF
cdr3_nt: TGTGCCAGCAGGGGCGGGCACACTGAAGCTTTCTTT

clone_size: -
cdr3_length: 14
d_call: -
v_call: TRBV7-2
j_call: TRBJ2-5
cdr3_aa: CASSRQGSQETQYF
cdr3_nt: TGTGCCAGCAGCCGCCAGGGTTCCCAAGAGACCCAGTACTTC

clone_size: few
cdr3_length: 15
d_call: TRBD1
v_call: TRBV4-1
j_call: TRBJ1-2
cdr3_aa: CASSAEDRGFYGYTF
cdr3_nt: TGCGCCAGCAGCGCTGAGGACAGGGGCTTCTATGGCTACACCTTC

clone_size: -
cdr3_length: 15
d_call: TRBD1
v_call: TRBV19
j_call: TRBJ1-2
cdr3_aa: CASSSRDRGGYGYTF
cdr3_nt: TGTGCCAGTAGTAGCCGGGACAGGGGAGGTTATGGCTACACCTTC

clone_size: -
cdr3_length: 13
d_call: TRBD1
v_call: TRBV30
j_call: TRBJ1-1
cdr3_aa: CAWRDRPNTEAFF
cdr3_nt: TGTGCCTGGCGGGACAGGCCGAACACTGAAGCTTTCTTT

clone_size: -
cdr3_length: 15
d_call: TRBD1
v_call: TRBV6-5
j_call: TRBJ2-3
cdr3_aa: CASSSGGARLDTQYF
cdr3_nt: TGTGCCAGCAGTTCAGGGGGCGCAAGATTAGATACGCAGTATTTT

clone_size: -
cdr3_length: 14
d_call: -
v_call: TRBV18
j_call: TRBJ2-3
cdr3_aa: CATQQRGLGDTQYF
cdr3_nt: TGTGCCACCCAACAAAGGGGGTTAGGAGATACGCAGTATTTT

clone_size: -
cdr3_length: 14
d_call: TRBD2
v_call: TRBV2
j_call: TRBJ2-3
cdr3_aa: CASMGTSVEDTQYF
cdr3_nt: TGTGCCAGCATGGGGACTAGCGTCGAAGATACGCAGTATTTT

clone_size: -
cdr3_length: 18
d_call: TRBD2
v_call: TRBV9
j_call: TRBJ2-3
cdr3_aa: CASSASSGGAGGTDTQYF
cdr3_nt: TGTGCCAGCAGCGCTTCTAGCGGGGGGGCCGGTGGCACAGATACGCAGTATTTT

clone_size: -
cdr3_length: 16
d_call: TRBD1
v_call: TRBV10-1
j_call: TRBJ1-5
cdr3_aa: CASSESGTGRHQPQHF
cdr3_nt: TGCGCCAGCAGTGAGTCCGGGACAGGGCGGCATCAGCCCCAGCATTTT

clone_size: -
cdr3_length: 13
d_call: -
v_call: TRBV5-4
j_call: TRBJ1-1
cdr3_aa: CASSPGVNTEAFF
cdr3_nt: TGTGCCAGCAGCCCAGGGGTGAACACTGAAGCTTTCTTT

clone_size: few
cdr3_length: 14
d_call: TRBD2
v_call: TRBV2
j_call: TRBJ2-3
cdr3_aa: CASRTLADTDTQYF
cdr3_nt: TGTGCCAGCAGAACTCTAGCGGACACAGATACGCAGTATTTT

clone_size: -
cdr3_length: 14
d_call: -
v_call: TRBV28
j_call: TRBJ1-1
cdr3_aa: CASSPSTGNTEAFF
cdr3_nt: TGTGCCAGCAGTCCATCGACAGGGAACACTGAAGCTTTCTTT

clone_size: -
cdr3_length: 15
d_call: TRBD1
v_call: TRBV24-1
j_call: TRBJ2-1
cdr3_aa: CATSRDRDSYNEQFF
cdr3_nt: TGTGCCACCAGTAGGGACAGGGACTCCTACAATGAGCAGTTCTTC

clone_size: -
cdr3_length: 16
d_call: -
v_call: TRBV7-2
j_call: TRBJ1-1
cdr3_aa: CASSLAVVGANTEAFF
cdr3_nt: TGTGCCAGCAGCTTAGCAGTTGTTGGGGCGAACACTGAAGCTTTCTTT

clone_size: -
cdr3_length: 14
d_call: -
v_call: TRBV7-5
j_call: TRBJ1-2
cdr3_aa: CARSFLRGSYGYTF
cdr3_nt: TGTGCCAGAAGCTTCCTCAGGGGCTCATATGGCTACACCTTC

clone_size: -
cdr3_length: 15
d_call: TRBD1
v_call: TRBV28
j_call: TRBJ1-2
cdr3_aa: CASSGRSGTVYGYTF
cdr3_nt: TGTGCCAGCAGTGGAAGATCCGGGACAGTATATGGCTACACCTTC

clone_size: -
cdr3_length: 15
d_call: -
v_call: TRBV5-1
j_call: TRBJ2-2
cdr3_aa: CASSLTQGNTGELFF
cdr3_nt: TGCGCCAGCAGCTTGACACAGGGGAACACCGGGGAGCTGTTTTTT

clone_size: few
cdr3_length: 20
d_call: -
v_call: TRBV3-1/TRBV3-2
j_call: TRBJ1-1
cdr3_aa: CASSQDPRRQGSRRNTEAFF
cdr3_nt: TGTGCCAGCAGCCAAGACCCGAGGCGGCAGGGGTCTAGGCGGAACACTGAAGCTTTCTTT

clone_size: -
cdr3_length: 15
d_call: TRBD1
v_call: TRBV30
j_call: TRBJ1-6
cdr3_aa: CAWSGDRGGNSPLHF
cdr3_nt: TGTGCCTGGAGTGGGGACAGGGGAGGTAATTCACCCCTCCACTTT

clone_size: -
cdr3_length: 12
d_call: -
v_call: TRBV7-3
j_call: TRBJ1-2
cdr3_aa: CASSSSGYGYTF
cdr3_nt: TGTGCCAGCAGCTCATCCGGCTATGGCTACACCTTC

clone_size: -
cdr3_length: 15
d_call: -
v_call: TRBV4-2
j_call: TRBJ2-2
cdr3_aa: CASSQGTGRTGELFF
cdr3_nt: TGTGCCAGCAGCCAAGGGACGGGAAGGACCGGGGAGCTGTTTTTT